These 20 T cell receptor beta chains share one sample of origin, sequenced in a study of Tregs in tolerant kidney transplant recipients. Assay: immunoSEQ multiplex PCR; the TCRdb copy retains only in-frame clones and omits some. The data contain some 56,000 clones, about 90% of them singletons. The nonmyeloablative bone marrow transplants came from related graft donors, with transient mixed chimerism. The input for sequencing was CD8+ T cells from blood (PBMCs), taken 24 months after the transplant. The receptors derive from a human patient who received a combined kidney and bone marrow transplant. Some T cells may possibly be graft donor cells.

The chain recombines TRBV19 with TRBJ2-7, with a tentative D call TRBD1 (6 bases). CDR1 and CDR2 from the germline V gene are LNHDA and SQIVND (reference sequence). V was trimmed by 3 bases and J by 2 bases, leaving 8 bases between them. The length of the CDR3 is 13 residues. CDR3 protein: CASSIKGAYEQYF. CDR3 bases: TGTGCCAGTAGTATTAAGGGGGCCTACGAGCAGTACTTC.

This clone came up once. V gene TRBV7-9 combines with J gene TRBJ1-4, with 9 positions matching TRBD1. This CDR3 has 15 amino acids. V gave up 5 bases and J gave up 7 bases; unmatched junction bases: 8. Germline values: CDR1 SEHNR, CDR2 FQNEAQ (reference sequence). Here the CDR3 DNA reads TGTGCCAGCAGCCCACCCCGGGACAGGGCTGAAAAACTGTTTTTT. It yields the protein CASSPPRDRAEKLFF.

This clone was recorded once. The CDR3 is CSVLWARGMCNQPQHF. CDR3 in DNA: TGCAGCGTTCTTTGGGCAAGAGGGATGTGCAATCAGCCCCAGCATTTT. The chain carries TRBV29-1 and TRBJ1-5, with no clear D. The CDR3 spans 16 residues. Trimming stripped 5 bases from V and 2 bases from J, with 19 bases between. Germline V gives CDR1 SQVTM, CDR2 ANQGSEA.

The J gene is TRBJ1-1, the V gene TRBV4-3; TRBD1 is a possible D gene (5 bases). This CDR3 has 15 residues. V was cut by 0 bases and J by 5 bases, with 13 bases left in between. Germline lookup yields CDR1 LGHNA and CDR2 YSLEER. The CDR3 spells CASSQEGGLDTEAFF. For the CDR3, the DNA is TGCGCCAGCAGCCAAGAGGGGGGTTTGGATACTGAAGCTTTCTTT.

V is TRBV29-1 and J is TRBJ2-7; tentatively, D is TRBD1 (5 bases). V was clipped by 5 bases and J by 3 bases, with 11 bases between them. CDR3 length: 12 amino acids. Germline V CDR1 and CDR2: SQVTM, ANQGSEA. CDR3 protein: CSVPGNGYEQYF. The CDR3 nucleotides read TGCAGCGTTCCAGGGAATGGCTACGAGCAGTACTTC.

The chain links TRBV2 to TRBJ1-1; TRBD1 is a possible D gene (5 bases). V was clipped by 8 bases and J by 11 bases, with 12 bases between them. The CDR3 length is 10 residues. The germline CDR1 and CDR2 sequences are SNHLY and FYNNEI. CDR3 amino acids: CASQGMYAFF. In DNA form, the CDR3 reads TGTGCCAGCCAGGGAATGTACGCTTTCTTT.

This chain links TRBV2 with TRBJ1-2, with D maybe TRBD1 (6 bases). The CDR3 spans 13 residues. The germline CDR1 and CDR2 sequences are SNHLY and FYNNEI. V was pared by 2 bases and J by 7 bases, with 11 bases between. Here the CDR3 DNA reads TGTGCCAGCAGTGAACTTACAGGGCGTGGCTACACCTTC. It codes for CASSELTGRGYTF.

The chain links TRBV27 to TRBJ1-4; a weak D match, TRBD1 (5 bases). The CDR3 totals 15 residues. CDR1 and CDR2 from the germline V gene are MNHEY and SMNVEV (reference sequence). Trimming removed 5 bases at V and 7 bases at J, with 17 bases between. The CDR3 DNA reads as TGTGCCAGCAGTCCTCAGGGTTCTGGCTTTGAAAAACTGTTTTTT. Translated, it gives CASSPQGSGFEKLFF.

The chain uses TRBV2 and TRBJ2-7; TRBD1 might be the D (6 bases). The ends were cut back, 4 bases at V and 3 bases at J, with 10 bases in the middle. CDR1 is SNHLY, CDR2 FYNNEI, per germline. CDR3 length: 13 amino acids. CDR3 sequence (DNA): TGTGCCAGCAGTGCAGGGGTTGACTACGAGCAGTACTTC. It encodes CASSAGVDYEQYF.

The V gene is TRBV5-6, the J gene TRBJ2-1, with D perhaps TRBD1 (7 bases). The CDR3 contains 15 residues. Trimming took off 4 bases at V and 3 bases at J, with 14 bases between the two ends. Germline CDR1 and CDR2: SGHDT and YYEEEE. The CDR3 is CASSAGGPLYNEQFF. In DNA form, the CDR3 reads TGTGCCAGCAGCGCAGGGGGGCCCCTCTACAATGAGCAGTTCTTC.

This clone was seen only once. The chain has TRBV5-8 and TRBJ1-3; 7 bases align to TRBD1. Germline CDR1 and CDR2: SGHTS and YDEGEE. The V gene end was trimmed by 5 bases and the J gene end by 7 bases; junction bases not matched to a gene: 12. This CDR3 comprises 15 residues. DNA of the CDR3: TGTGCCAGCAGTTCTAAGACAGGGTTAATCAACACCATATATTTT. Translated: CASSSKTGLINTIYF.

The chain is built from TRBV6-1 and TRBJ1-4; D unresolved. This CDR3 is 15 amino acids long. Per the germline V gene, CDR1 is MNHNS and CDR2 is SASEGT. V was shortened by 5 bases and J by 0 bases, with 10 bases between the two germline ends. The CDR3 bases are TGTGCCAGCAGTAAGAGGAGTGCAACTAATGAAAAACTGTTTTTT. Translating gives CASSKRSATNEKLFF.

The chain has TRBV10-2 and TRBJ2-7, with 13 bases aligning to TRBD2. This CDR3 has 16 amino acids. The germline CDR1 and CDR2 sequences are WSHSY and SAAADI. After removal of 2 bases from V and 3 bases from J, the junction contained 4 bases not matched to a gene. CDR3 protein: CASSEGTSGMIYEQYF. The CDR3 DNA follows: TGCGCCAGCAGTGAGGGGACTAGCGGGATGATCTACGAGCAGTACTTC.

Here the CDR3 DNA reads TGTGCCAGCAGCTTAGGATTGGACAGAGATACGCAGTATTTT. Protein: CASSLGLDRDTQYF. The rearrangement links TRBV7-3 to TRBJ2-3; D is possibly TRBD1 (6 bases). V was clipped by 2 bases and J by 5 bases, with 11 bases between them. This CDR3 is built from 14 residues. Germline CDR1 is SGHTA and CDR2 is FQGTGA.

The chain links TRBV6-5 to TRBJ2-1, with D hard to call. The CDR3 totals 16 residues. Trimming took 4 bases from V and 0 from J, leaving 13 bases between them. Per the germline V gene, CDR1 is MNHEY and CDR2 is SVGAGI. CDR3 amino acids: CASSSPVGSSYNEQFF. DNA of the CDR3: TGTGCCAGCAGTTCCCCGGTGGGCAGCTCCTACAATGAGCAGTTCTTC.

The rearrangement links TRBV5-6 to TRBJ2-3, with 11 bases matching TRBD2. J lost 5 bases, V lost 4 bases, and 3 bases had no gene match. Per germline, CDR1 SGHDT and CDR2 YYEEEE. The CDR3 runs 14 residues. The CDR3 spells CASSLGLAGDTQYF. In DNA form, the CDR3 reads TGTGCCAGCAGCCTCGGACTAGCGGGAGATACGCAGTATTTT. Looking up the rest from reference TRBV5-6 and TRBJ2-3 gives the full variable domain: DAGVTQSPTHLIKTRGQQVTLRCSPKSGHDTVSWYQQALGQGPQFIFQYYEEEERQRGNFPDRFSGHQFPNYSSELNVNALLLGDSALYLCASSLGLAGDTQYFGPGTRLTVL.

V usage is TRBV9 and J usage is TRBJ2-1, with 8 bases that match TRBD1. V dropped 4 bases and J dropped 6; count of bases not matched to a gene: 15. The CDR3 sequence is 17 residues long. The germline gives CDR1 SGDLS, CDR2 YYNGEE. The CDR3 spells CASSPPYGTGEGNEQFF. CDR3 coding DNA: TGTGCCAGCAGCCCTCCTTACGGGACAGGCGAGGGCAATGAGCAGTTCTTC.

This clone was seen only a few times. Sequence at one end of the junction differs from germline and may be a read error. The chain joins TRBV6-7 to TRBJ2-7; D unresolved. TRBV6-7 is annotated as an ORF whose role is uncertain. This CDR3 contains 8 residues. As DNA, the CDR3 is TGTGCCAGCAGTCCAGAAAACTTC. This encodes CASSPENF.

The V and J genes are TRBV11-2 and TRBJ2-1; no definite D call. The CDR3 is made up of 14 amino acids. With 1 base removed from V and 0 bases from J, the gap between germline ends came to 4 bases. CDR1 SGHAT and CDR2 FQNNGV come from the germline V gene. The CDR3 bases are TGTGCCAGCAGCTTAGCGAGCTCCTACAATGAGCAGTTCTTC. Encoded protein: CASSLASSYNEQFF. Supplemented by reference TRBV11-2 and TRBJ2-1, the full variable domain reads EAGVAQSPRYKIIEKRQSVAFWCNPISGHATLYWYQQILGQGPKLLIQFQNNGVVDDSQLPKDRFSAERLKGVDSTLKIQPAKLEDSAVYLCASSLASSYNEQFFGPGTRLTVL.

The CDR3: CASSISWWLAGGKNTGELFF. The DNA for the CDR3 is TGTGCCAGTAGTATATCGTGGTGGCTAGCGGGGGGCAAGAACACCGGGGAGCTGTTTTTT. This chain links TRBV19 with TRBJ2-2, with 11 nucleotides matching TRBD2. Germline V gene data show CDR1 as LNHDA and CDR2 as SQIVND (reference sequence). This CDR3 has 20 residues. J gave up 1 base and V 2 bases, and 12 bases lay outside the gene matches.